This T cell receptor (beta chain) was identified in a study of T-cell reconstitution after alpha-beta-depleted transplantation in children. Whole-study results and caveats: A year post-transplant, T-cell counts and diversity derived mostly from newly produced T cells.

Trimming pared 0 bases from V and 0 bases from J, leaving 8 bases between. CDR3 length equals 15 residues. Germline V gene sequence: CDR1 SEHNR, CDR2 FQNEAQ (reference sequence). Unique molecular identifiers were incorporated when the TCRbeta library was constructed. MiXCR, run by TCRdb on the PCR reads, gives a single entry per CDR3 protein. The sample has 600,000 or so distinct CDR3 sequences, 23% seen once; the top ten hold roughly 14%. Regarding this clonotype: Antigen unknown.

Sequencing used PBMCs, mostly from graft donor cells, obtained 360 days after TCRalphabeta/CD19-depleted stem cell transplant. The chain has TRBV7-9 and TRBJ1-1; unclear D gene. The clonotype was recovered from a boy younger than two who had a stem cell transplant for acute myeloid leukemia, so the T cells may come from the graft donor. CDR3 residues: CASSLAAPLNTEAFF. The CDR3 DNA sequence: TGTGCCAGCAGCTTAGCGGCGCCGCTGAACACTGAAGCTTTCTTT.